This section outlines one T cell receptor beta chain sequence together with its context. Its antigen remains unknown. Germline V gene sequence: CDR1 MNHEY, CDR2 SVGAGI. There are 14 residues in the CDR3. Trimming at V came to 5 bases and at J to 0 bases, leaving 3 bases not matched to a gene. These data belong to a study of glioma-infiltrating T cells after dendritic cell vaccination. Study at large: Between the early 2000s and the early 2010s, patients got autologous tumor lysate-pulsed dendritic cell vaccines.

Only in-frame clones appear in the TCRdb table, and some are missing; sequencing was by immunoSEQ multiplex PCR. This sample has more than 95,000 clones, with 80% found just once. Described time point: after dendritic cell vaccination, including at tumor progression/relapse. Study-level points and caveats: No direct clonality-survival link was found; a diverse polyclonal response may matter.

The TCR originated in a human donor with glioblastoma. The J gene is TRBJ2-7, the V gene TRBV6-5, with 8 positions matching TRBD1. Sequenced material: blood, taken after dendritic cell vaccination. The CDR3 DNA reads as TGTGCCAGCAGTCCCCAGGGGGCCTCCTACGAGCAGTACTTC. Translating it yields CASSPQGASYEQYF.